The 16 T cell receptor beta chains below come from one sample, sequenced in a study of blood T cell repertoires in COVID-19. Using immunoSEQ multiplex PCR, the repertoire was profiled, and TCRdb retains in-frame clones only, with some absent. The sample holds 140,000 or so clones, about 86% seen once. Sequenced: peripheral blood. The receptors originated from a woman in her fifties or sixties with active or convalescent COVID-19.

The rearrangement joins TRBV5-4 to TRBJ2-1; the match to TRBD2 covers 11 bases. Trimming removed 2 bases from V and 7 bases from J; junction bases left unmatched: 8. Germline V gene data show CDR1 as SGHNT and CDR2 as YYREEE (reference sequence). CDR3 length: 16 amino acids. In DNA form, the CDR3 reads TGTGCCAGCAGCTTTGGACTAGCGGGTGTGGATAATGAGCAGTTCTTC. Amino acids: CASSFGLAGVDNEQFF.

The rearrangement uses TRBV7-9 and TRBJ1-2; D unclear. This CDR3 has 15 amino acids. The germline gives CDR1 SEHNR, CDR2 FQNEAQ (reference sequence). The V end was cut by 1 base, the J end by 5 bases, with 14 bases between. CDR3 residues: CASSLGVYSRYGYTF. DNA of the CDR3: TGTGCCAGCAGCTTAGGGGTGTACTCTAGGTATGGCTACACCTTC.

The genes are TRBV24-1 and TRBJ2-1, with 9 nucleotides matching TRBD2. The CDR3 length is 17 residues. Germline V gene data show CDR1 as KGHDR and CDR2 as SFDVKD. V lost 1 base and J lost 4; bases outside the gene matches: 7. The DNA of the CDR3 is TGTGCCACCAGTGATTTTTCGCTAGCGGGGCTATACAATGAGCAGTTCTTC. Encoded protein: CATSDFSLAGLYNEQFF.

This sequence joins TRBV30 and TRBJ1-1, with 8 nucleotides matching TRBD1. The CDR3 consists of 13 residues. Germline CDR1 GTSNPN, CDR2 SVGIG (reference sequence). V shed 4 bases, J shed 0 bases, and the junction held 1 base outside the gene matches. CDR3 DNA: TGTGCCTGGACAGGGGGCTTGAACACTGAAGCTTTCTTT. Amino acid sequence: CAWTGGLNTEAFF.

The rearrangement uses TRBV24-1 and TRBJ2-7, with D possibly matching TRBD1 (6 bases). The CDR3 runs 15 residues. Germline CDR1 KGHDR, CDR2 SFDVKD. V was cut by 3 bases and J by 2 bases, with 13 bases left in between. CDR3 amino acids: CATSDARDKAYEQYF. In nucleotides, the CDR3 is TGTGCCACCAGTGATGCACGGGACAAAGCCTACGAGCAGTACTTC.

This sequence joins TRBV19 and TRBJ1-1; a possible D gene is TRBD1 (6 bases). The CDR3 is made up of 15 amino acids. The germline V gene encodes CDR1 LNHDA and CDR2 SQIVND (reference sequence). The V end lost 3 bases, the J end lost 6 bases, and 17 bases lay between the germline ends. CDR3 bases: TGTGCCAGTAGTATTCGGTTACAGGGAGGGGCTGAAGCTTTCTTT. Its protein product is CASSIRLQGGAEAFF.

CDR3 in amino acids: CASSVGTYSYEQYF. CDR3 bases: TGTGCCAGCAGTGTCGGGACTTACTCCTACGAGCAGTACTTC. The chain carries TRBV25-1 and TRBJ2-7, with a possible D match to TRBD2 (6 bases). The CDR3 length is 14 residues. Per germline, CDR1 MGHDK and CDR2 SYGVNS. With 4 bases removed from V and 0 bases from J, the gap between germline ends came to 10 bases.

The chain is built from TRBV24-1 and TRBJ1-5; D ambiguous. The germline V gene has CDR1 KGHDR and CDR2 SFDVKD. Between the trimmed V and J ends, which lost 5 bases and 4 bases, there was a span of 14 bases. The CDR3 sequence is 15 residues long. The CDR3 loop reads CATSASLGENQPQHF. The CDR3 DNA is TGTGCCACCAGTGCCTCTCTAGGTGAGAATCAGCCCCAGCATTTT.

The rearrangement uses TRBV28 and TRBJ1-2; no clear D gene. Germline CDR1 reads MDHEN; CDR2 reads SYDVKM. With 2 bases removed from V and 0 bases from J, the gap between germline ends came to 10 bases. The CDR3 consists of 15 residues. CDR3 amino acids: CASSLAGLTNYGYTF. The CDR3 nucleotides read TGTGCCAGCAGTTTAGCAGGACTCACTAACTATGGCTACACCTTC.

This clone was counted once. The chain recombines TRBV18 with TRBJ2-2; 8 bases fit TRBD2. Germline CDR1 KGHSH, CDR2 LQKENI. V was pared by 5 bases and J by 3 bases, with 2 bases of the junction left unmatched. The CDR3 length is 14 residues. CDR3 region: CASSAGGYTGELFF. DNA of the CDR3: TGTGCCAGCTCAGCGGGAGGATACACCGGGGAGCTGTTTTTT.

This chain links TRBV28 with TRBJ2-3; 9 nucleotides line up with TRBD1. This CDR3 has 15 residues. After removal of 8 bases from V and 4 bases from J, the junction contained 10 bases not matched to a gene. Germline CDR1 is MDHEN and CDR2 is SYDVKM. The CDR3 region has the DNA TGTGCCAGCTCCCTGGTGGACAGGGGTCCAGATACGCAGTATTTT. It encodes CASSLVDRGPDTQYF.

This chain uses TRBV28 with TRBJ1-2; 7 bases fit TRBD1. The CDR3 runs to 12 residues. Germline V gene data show CDR1 as MDHEN and CDR2 as SYDVKM. V dropped 8 bases and J dropped 2; count of bases not matched to a gene: 2. The DNA for the CDR3 is TGTGCCAGCTTGACAGGGAACTATGGCTACACCTTC. This translates into CASLTGNYGYTF.

The rearrangement links TRBV11-2 to TRBJ2-7; D not resolved. The ends were cut back, 8 bases at V and 2 bases at J, with 7 bases in the middle. Germline values: CDR1 SGHAT, CDR2 FQNNGV. This CDR3 contains 11 residues. The CDR3 nucleotides are TGTGCCAGCGCCAGTACCTACGAGCAGTACTTC. This sequence encodes CASASTYEQYF.

The gene calls are TRBV24-1 and TRBJ2-5; TRBD1 is a possible D gene (5 bases). From germline, CDR1 is KGHDR and CDR2 SFDVKD. Trimming cost V 4 bases and J 3 bases, with 11 bases left between them. The CDR3 is 14 amino acids. The CDR3 loop reads CATSEYPGKETQYF. The CDR3 nucleotides read TGTGCCACCAGTGAATACCCAGGGAAAGAGACCCAGTACTTC.

V gene TRBV6-2 or TRBV6-3 combines with J gene TRBJ1-1; 12 nucleotides align to TRBD1. This CDR3 region has 18 residues. CDR1 MNHEY and CDR2 SVGEGT come from the germline V gene. Unmatched junction bases numbered 11, after V lost 0 bases and J lost 6 bases. In DNA, the CDR3 is TGTGCCAGCAGTTACTCATCGACCGGGACAGGGGGCGCGTCTGAAGCTTTCTTT. It yields the protein CASSYSSTGTGGASEAFF.

J is TRBJ2-3 and V is TRBV10-3; D is unresolved. This CDR3 is 12 amino acids long. Per the germline V gene, CDR1 is ENHRY and CDR2 is SYGVKD. The CDR3 is CASSEIVDTQYF. The CDR3, as DNA: TGTGCTTCCTCGGAGATCGTAGATACGCAGTATTTT.